Shown below are 6 T cell receptor beta chains from a single sample sequenced in a study of circulating and synovial CD4+ cells in juvenile arthritis (dated by TCRdb to 2013 to 2014). To prepare the library, the immunoSEQ multiplex PCR assay was applied. What TCRdb holds here is the immuneACCESS table cut down to in-frame rearrangements. Part of the clones is not present; checked against another copy, under half of the missing clones reflect an unresolved V gene, and the others are unexplained. This sample lists about 34,000 clones; less than 97% were detected once. 0.15% to 0.2% of the sample is in the top ten clones. Sequencing used CD4+ T cells from blood. These receptors all stem from a human donor with juvenile idiopathic arthritis.

The V gene is TRBV5-1, the J gene TRBJ2-7; 9 nucleotides match TRBD1. The trim removed 0 bases at V and 8 bases at J, leaving 6 bases unmatched. The CDR3 loop spans 14 amino acids. From germline, CDR1 is SGHRS and CDR2 YFSETQ. CDR3 region: CASSLGGTGNQQYF. CDR3 DNA sequence: TGCGCCAGCAGCTTGGGGGGGACAGGGAACCAGCAGTACTTC.

This chain uses TRBV12-5 with TRBJ2-1, with D perhaps matching TRBD1 (6 bases). The CDR3 is 16 amino acids. The V end was cut by 4 bases, the J end by 2 bases, with 15 bases between. Germline CDR1 is LGHNT and CDR2 is FRNRAP. The CDR3 loop reads CASGSIQGPAYNEQFF. In DNA, the CDR3 is TGTGCTAGTGGTTCGATACAGGGTCCTGCCTACAATGAGCAGTTCTTC.

This chain links TRBV19 with TRBJ2-1; 8 bases map to TRBD2. Losses at the gene ends were 7 bases for V and 3 bases for J; bases not matched to a gene: 14. This CDR3 comprises 17 residues. Per germline, CDR1 LNHDA and CDR2 SQIVND (reference sequence). The CDR3 here is CASIPTTTSGHYNEQFF. CDR3 DNA: TGTGCCAGTATTCCGACAACCACTAGCGGCCACTACAATGAGCAGTTCTTC.

This chain joins TRBV7-2 and TRBJ2-7; 10 bases line up with TRBD2. The CDR3 is made up of 15 amino acids. In germline, CDR1 is SGHTA, CDR2 FQGNSA. The V gene end was trimmed by 5 bases and the J gene end by 2 bases; junction bases not matched to a gene: 6. For the CDR3, the DNA is TGTGCCAGCAGCCCGGGGACTAGCGCGACCTACGAGCAGTACTTC. It translates to CASSPGTSATYEQYF.

The chain couples TRBV4-1 to TRBJ2-3, with TRBD2 matching over 10 bases. The CDR3 is 17 amino acids. The junction had 8 bases not matched to a gene; V was cut back by 4 bases and J by 1 base. Germline values: CDR1 MGHRA, CDR2 YSYEKL. Here the CDR3 reads CASSREGAGGGTDTQYF. Written as DNA, the CDR3 is TGCGCCAGCAGCCGAGAAGGAGCGGGAGGGGGCACAGATACGCAGTATTTT.

The count of this clone is one. The chain is built from TRBV9 and TRBJ2-3; 8 bases agree with TRBD2. The length of the CDR3 is 16 residues. The V and J ends lost 2 bases and 4 bases, in that order; junction bases with no gene match: 9. CDR1 and CDR2 (germline): SGDLS, YYNGEE. CDR3 DNA: TGTGCCAGCAGCGTGACGGGACTAGTGAACTCAGATACGCAGTATTTT. The encoded protein is CASSVTGLVNSDTQYF.